This T cell receptor beta chain was profiled in a study of T cells after yellow fever vaccination. Study findings and constraints: Most primary-vaccination clones reappeared after the booster (approximately 96% CD4, 85% to 90% CD8).

Comment on this clonotype: Antigen unknown. At one boundary the junction diverges from the germline segment, which might be a read error.

The germline gives CDR1 MDHEN, CDR2 SYDVKM. This CDR3 comprises 12 residues. One entry per CDR3 protein results from TCRdb running MiXCR on the 5' RACE reads. The data show 500,000 to 650,000 distinct CDR3 sequences, about 13% seen once. This clonotype originated in a man between 25 and 39 years old who received the YFV17D yellow fever vaccine. The genes are TRBV28 and TRBJ2-7, with a possible D match to TRBD2 (8 bases). The sequenced sample was PBMCs, obtained on the day of the yellow fever booster vaccination. The CDR3 region has the DNA TGTGCCAGCACTCGGGACAGCGGGGGAACTTTTTTC. This encodes CASTRDSGGTFF.